This T cell receptor (beta chain) stems from a study of early T cells in non-severe SARS-CoV-2 infection. Unique molecular identifiers (one per individual cDNA molecule) were attached. MiXCR, applied by TCRdb to the 5' RACE reads, yields one record per CDR3 protein. This table holds 50,000 to 60,000 distinct CDR3 sequences, approximately 6% found once. This clonotype was counted ten times or more. Material: whole blood. The clonotype was recovered from an adult who was a healthcare worker with PCR-confirmed SARS-CoV-2 infection or an uninfected control (not recorded which).

CDR3 amino acids: CSVVRTTNTEAFF. CDR3 DNA sequence: TGCAGCGTTGTAAGGACAACGAACACTGAAGCTTTCTTT. The genes are TRBV29-1 and TRBJ1-1; maybe TRBD1 (5 bases). The germline CDR1 and CDR2 sequences are SQVTM and ANQGSEA. V was cut by 4 bases and J by 1 base, with 10 bases left in between. This CDR3 is built from 13 residues.